One TCR beta chain is described in this entry. This record comes from a study of T cell responses to AZD1222 COVID-19 vaccine. Repertoires were generated with immunoSEQ multiplex PCR, while TCRdb's copy carries only in-frame clones and drops some. Of about 120,000 clones in the sample, 70% to 90% were seen once. Trimming took 5 bases from V and 6 from J; bases not matched to a gene: 4. This CDR3 has 13 residues. The chain combines TRBV12-3 or TRBV12-4 with TRBJ1-2; 9 positions agree with TRBD1. This TCR derives from an adult in good health. Here the sequenced sample was peripheral blood, taken on day 0 of AZD1222 vaccination. As DNA, the CDR3 is TGTGCCAGCAGTGATACAGGGGGCAATGGCTACACCTTC. This codes for CASSDTGGNGYTF.